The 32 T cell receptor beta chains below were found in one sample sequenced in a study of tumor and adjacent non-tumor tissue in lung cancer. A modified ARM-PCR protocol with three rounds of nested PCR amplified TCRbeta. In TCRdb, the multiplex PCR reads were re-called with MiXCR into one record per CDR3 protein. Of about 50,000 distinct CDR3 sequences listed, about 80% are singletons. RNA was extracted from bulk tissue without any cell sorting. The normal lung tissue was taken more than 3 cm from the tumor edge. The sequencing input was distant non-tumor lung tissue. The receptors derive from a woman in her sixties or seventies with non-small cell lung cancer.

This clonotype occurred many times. The CDR3 spells CAITESMNTEAFF. In DNA form, the CDR3 reads TGTGCCATCACCGAATCTATGAACACTGAAGCTTTCTTT. This chain links TRBV10-3 with TRBJ1-1, with D unclear. Per germline, CDR1 ENHRY and CDR2 SYGVKD. There are 13 residues in the CDR3. Trimming pared 7 bases from V and 0 bases from J, leaving 9 bases between.

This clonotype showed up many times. This CDR3 is CASSPSARVGDEQFF. DNA of the CDR3: TGTGCCAGCAGTCCCTCGGCCCGGGTGGGGGATGAGCAGTTCTTC. V and J are TRBV25-1 and TRBJ2-1, with D perhaps given as TRBD1 or TRBD2 (5 bases each). Per the germline V gene, CDR1 is MGHDK and CDR2 is SYGVNS. Trimming removed 5 bases from V and 8 bases from J, with 19 bases in between. The CDR3 runs to 15 residues. The full variable domain, in which reference TRBV25-1 and TRBJ2-1 provide the parts outside the CDR3, is EADIYQTPRYLVIGTGKKITLECSQTMGHDKMYWYQQDPGMELHLIHYSYGVNSTEKGDLSSESTVSRIRTEHFPLTLESARPSHTSQYLCASSPSARVGDEQFFGPGTRLTVL.

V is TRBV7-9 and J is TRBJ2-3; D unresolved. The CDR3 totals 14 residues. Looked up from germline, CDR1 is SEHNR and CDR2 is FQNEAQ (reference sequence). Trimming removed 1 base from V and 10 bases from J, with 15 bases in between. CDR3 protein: CASSLGYMQDAQYF. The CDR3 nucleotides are TGTGCCAGCAGCTTAGGGTACATGCAGGATGCGCAGTATTTT.

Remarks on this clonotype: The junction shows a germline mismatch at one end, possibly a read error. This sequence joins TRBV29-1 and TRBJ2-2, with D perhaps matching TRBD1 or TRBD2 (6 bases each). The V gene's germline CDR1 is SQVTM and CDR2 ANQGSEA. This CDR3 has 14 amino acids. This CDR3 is CSARGDQGIGEVFF. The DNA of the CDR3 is TGCAGCGCCCGAGGGGACCAGGGGATCGGGGAGGTGTTTTTT.

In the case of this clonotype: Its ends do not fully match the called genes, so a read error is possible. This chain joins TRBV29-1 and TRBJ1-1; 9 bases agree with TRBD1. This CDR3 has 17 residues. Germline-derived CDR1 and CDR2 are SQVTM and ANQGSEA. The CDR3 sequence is CSVPLPGTGKMNTEAFF. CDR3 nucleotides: TGCAGCGTTCCTTTACCCGGGACAGGGAAAATGAACACAGAAGCTTTCTTT.

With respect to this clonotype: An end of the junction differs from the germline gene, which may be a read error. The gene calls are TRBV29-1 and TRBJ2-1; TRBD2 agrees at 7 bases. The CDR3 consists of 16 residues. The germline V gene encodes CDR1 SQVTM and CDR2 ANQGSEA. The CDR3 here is CSVGTNGPSSYIEQFF. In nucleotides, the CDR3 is TGCAGCGTCGGGACTAACGGGCCCAGCTCCTACATTGAGCAGTTCTTC.

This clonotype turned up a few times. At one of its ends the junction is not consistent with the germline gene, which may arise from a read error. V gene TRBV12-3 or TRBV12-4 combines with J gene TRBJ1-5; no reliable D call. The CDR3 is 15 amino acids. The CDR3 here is CASTPIGKLSQPQQF. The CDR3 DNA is TGTGCCAGCACCCCGATAGGGAAGCTAAGTCAGCCCCAGCAATTT.

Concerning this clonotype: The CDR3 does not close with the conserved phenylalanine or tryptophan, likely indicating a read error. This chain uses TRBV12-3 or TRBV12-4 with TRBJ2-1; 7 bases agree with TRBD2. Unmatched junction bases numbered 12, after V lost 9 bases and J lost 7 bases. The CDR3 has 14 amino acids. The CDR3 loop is CARKRYSGWNEQFL. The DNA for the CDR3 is TGTGCCAGGAAGCGGTATAGCGGGTGGAATGAGCAGTTCTTA.

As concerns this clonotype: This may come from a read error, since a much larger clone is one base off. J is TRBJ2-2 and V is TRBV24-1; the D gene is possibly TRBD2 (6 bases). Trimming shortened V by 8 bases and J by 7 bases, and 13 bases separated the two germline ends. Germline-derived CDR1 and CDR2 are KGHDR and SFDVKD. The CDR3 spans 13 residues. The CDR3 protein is CATTGGKSGELFF. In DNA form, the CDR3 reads TGTGCCACCACCGGGGGAAAGAGCGGGGAGCTGTTTTTT.

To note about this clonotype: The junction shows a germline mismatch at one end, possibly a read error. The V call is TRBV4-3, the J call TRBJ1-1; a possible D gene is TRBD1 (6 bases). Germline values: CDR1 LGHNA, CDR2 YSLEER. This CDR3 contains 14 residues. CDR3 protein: CASSQADRNTEALF. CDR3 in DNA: TGCGCAAGCAGCCAAGCCGACAGGAACACTGAAGCTCTCTTT.

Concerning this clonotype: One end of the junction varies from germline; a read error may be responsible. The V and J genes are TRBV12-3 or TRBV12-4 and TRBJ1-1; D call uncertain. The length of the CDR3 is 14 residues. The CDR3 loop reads CTSSLGPRNTEAFF. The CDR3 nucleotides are TGTACCAGCAGTTTAGGACCGAGGAACACTGAAGCTTTCTTT.

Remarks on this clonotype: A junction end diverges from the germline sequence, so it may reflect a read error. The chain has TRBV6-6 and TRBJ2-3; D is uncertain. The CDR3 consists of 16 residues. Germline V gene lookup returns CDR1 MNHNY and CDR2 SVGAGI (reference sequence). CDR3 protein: CANSYSRLGGSDTQYF. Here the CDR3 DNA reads TGTGCCAACAGTTACTCGCGGCTAGGTGGATCAGATACGCAGTATTTT.

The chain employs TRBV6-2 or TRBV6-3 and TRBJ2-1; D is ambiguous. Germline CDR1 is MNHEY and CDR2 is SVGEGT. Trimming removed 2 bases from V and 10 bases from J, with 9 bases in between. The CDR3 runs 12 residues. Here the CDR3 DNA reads TGTGCCAGCAGTTACATTAGCAAAGAGCAGTTCTTC. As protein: CASSYISKEQFF.

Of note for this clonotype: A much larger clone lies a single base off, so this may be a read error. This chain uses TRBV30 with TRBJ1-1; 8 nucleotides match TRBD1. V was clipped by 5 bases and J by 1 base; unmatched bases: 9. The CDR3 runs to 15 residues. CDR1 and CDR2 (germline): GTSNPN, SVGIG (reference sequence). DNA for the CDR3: TGTGCCTGGGGGCCCTGGGACAGGAGGAACACTGAAGCTTTCTTT. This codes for CAWGPWDRRNTEAFF.

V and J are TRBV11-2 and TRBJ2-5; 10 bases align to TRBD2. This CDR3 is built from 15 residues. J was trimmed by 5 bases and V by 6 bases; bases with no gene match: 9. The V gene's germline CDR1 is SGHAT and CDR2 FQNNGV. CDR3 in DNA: TGTGCCAGCAGGAGCGGGGTAGCGGGAGGTGAGACCCAGTACTTC. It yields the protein CASRSGVAGGETQYF.

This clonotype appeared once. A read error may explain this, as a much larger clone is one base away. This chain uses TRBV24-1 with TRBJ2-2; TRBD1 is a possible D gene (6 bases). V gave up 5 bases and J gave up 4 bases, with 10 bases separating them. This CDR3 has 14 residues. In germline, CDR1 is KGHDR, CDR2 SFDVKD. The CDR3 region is CATSAWGPTGELFF. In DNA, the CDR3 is TGTGCCACCAGTGCTTGGGGGCCCACCGGGGAGCTGTTTTTT.

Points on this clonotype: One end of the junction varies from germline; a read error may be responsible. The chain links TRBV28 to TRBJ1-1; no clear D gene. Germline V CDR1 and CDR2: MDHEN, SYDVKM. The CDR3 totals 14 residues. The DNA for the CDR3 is TGTGTCAGCAGATCTAACACGGGCCTCACCCCAGTTTTCTTT. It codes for CVSRSNTGLTPVFF.

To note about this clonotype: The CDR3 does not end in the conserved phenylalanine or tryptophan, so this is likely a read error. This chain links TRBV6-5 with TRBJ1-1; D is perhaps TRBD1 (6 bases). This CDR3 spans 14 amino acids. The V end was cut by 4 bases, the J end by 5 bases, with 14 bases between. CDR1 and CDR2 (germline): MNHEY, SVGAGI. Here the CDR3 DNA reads TGTGCCAGCAGTTCGTTCGGGGGGCGTACTGAAGCTTTCCTT. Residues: CASSSFGGRTEAFL.

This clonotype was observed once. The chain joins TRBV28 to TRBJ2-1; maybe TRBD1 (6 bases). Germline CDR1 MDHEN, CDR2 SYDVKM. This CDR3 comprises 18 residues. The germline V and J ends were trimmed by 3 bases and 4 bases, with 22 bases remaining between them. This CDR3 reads CASSFALGAIRSYNEQFF. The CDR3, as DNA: TGTGCCAGCAGTTTTGCACTGGGGGCAATCAGGTCTTACAATGAGCAGTTCTTC.

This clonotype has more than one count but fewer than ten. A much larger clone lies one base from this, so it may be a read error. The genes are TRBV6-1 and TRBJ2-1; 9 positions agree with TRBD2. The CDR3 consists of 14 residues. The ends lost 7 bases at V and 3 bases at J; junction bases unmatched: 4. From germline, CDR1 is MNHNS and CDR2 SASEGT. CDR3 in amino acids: CASMPSGDYNEQFF. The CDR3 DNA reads TGTGCCAGCATGCCTAGCGGGGACTACAATGAGCAGTTCTTC.

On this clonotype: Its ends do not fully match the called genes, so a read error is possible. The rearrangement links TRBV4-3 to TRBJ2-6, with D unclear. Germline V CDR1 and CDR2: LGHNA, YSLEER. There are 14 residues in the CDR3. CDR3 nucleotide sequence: TGCGCCAACAGTATATTATTCGGTACCAATGTCCTGACTTTC. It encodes CANSILFGTNVLTF.

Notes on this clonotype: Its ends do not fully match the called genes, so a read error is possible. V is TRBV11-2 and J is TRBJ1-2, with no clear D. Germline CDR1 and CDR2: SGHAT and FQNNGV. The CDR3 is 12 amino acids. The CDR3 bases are TGTGCTAGCAGCTTCGGCTCGGGAGTCTACACCTTC. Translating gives CASSFGSGVYTF.

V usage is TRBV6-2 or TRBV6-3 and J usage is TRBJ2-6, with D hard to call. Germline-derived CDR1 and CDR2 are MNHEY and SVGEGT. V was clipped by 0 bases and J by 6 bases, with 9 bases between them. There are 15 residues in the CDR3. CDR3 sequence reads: CASSYSAAEANVLTF. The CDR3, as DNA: TGTGCCAGCAGTTACTCGGCAGCCGAGGCCAACGTCCTGACTTTC.

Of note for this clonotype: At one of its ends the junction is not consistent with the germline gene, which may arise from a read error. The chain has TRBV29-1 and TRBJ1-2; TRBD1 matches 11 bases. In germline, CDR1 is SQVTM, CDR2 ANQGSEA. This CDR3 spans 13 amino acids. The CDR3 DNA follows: TGCAGCGTTCCGGGACAGGGGGACTGTGGCTACGCCTTC. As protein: CSVPGQGDCGYAF. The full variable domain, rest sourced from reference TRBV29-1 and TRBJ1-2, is SAVISQKPSRDICQRGTSLTIQCQVDSQVTMMFWYRQQPGQSLTLIATANQGSEATYESGFVIDKFPISRPNLTFSTLTVSNMSPEDSSIYLCSVPGQGDCGYAFGSGTRLTVV.

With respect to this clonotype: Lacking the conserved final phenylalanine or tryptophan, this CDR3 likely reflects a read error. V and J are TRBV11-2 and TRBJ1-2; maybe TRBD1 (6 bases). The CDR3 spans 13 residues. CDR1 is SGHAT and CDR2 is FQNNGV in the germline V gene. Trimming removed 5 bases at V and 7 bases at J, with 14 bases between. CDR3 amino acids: CASSTTGISGYTS. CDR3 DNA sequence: TGTGCCAGCAGCACTACAGGGATCTCTGGCTACACCTCC.

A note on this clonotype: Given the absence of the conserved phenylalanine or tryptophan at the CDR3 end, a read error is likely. The CDR3 nucleotides read TGTACCAGCAGCGACGGGGGGGATACGCAGTATCTT. This sequence encodes CTSSDGGDTQYL. This sequence joins TRBV28 and TRBJ2-3, with 7 bases aligning to TRBD2. The CDR3 spans 12 residues. Germline loops: CDR1 MDHEN, CDR2 SYDVKM.

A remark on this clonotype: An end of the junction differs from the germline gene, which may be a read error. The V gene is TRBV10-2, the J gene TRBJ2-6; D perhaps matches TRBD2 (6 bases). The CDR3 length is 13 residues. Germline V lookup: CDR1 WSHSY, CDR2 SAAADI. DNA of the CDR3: TGCGCCCGCAGTGATTGCGGGGCCAACGTCCTGAGTTTC. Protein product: CARSDCGANVLSF.

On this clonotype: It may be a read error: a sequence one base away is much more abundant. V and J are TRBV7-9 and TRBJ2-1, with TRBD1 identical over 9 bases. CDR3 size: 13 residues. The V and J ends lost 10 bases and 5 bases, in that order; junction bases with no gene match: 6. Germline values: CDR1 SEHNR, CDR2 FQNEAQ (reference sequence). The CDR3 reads CANRDRDNNEQFF. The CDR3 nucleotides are TGTGCCAACCGGGACAGGGACAACAATGAGCAGTTCTTC.

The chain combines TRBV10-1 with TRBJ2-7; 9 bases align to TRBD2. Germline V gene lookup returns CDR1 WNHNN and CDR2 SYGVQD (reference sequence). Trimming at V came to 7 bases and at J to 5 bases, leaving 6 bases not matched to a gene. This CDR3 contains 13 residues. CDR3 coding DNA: TGCGCCAGCACTAGCGGGGCAAATGACGAGCAGTACTTC. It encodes CASTSGANDEQYF.

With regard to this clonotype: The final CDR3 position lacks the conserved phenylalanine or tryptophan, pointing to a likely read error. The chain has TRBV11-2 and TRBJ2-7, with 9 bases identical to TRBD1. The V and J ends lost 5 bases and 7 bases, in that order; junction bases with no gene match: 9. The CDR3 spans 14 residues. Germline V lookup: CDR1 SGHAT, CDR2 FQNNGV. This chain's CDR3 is CASSRDRAGGEQYL. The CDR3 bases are TGTGCCAGCAGCCGGGACAGGGCAGGAGGAGAGCAGTACCTC.

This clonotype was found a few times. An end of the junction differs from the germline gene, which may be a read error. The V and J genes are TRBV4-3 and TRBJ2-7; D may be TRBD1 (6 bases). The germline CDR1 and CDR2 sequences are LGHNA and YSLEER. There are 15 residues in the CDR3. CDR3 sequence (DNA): TGCGCCAGCAGTCAAGACAAGTCCAGGGGCTCCGAGCAGTACTTC. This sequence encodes CASSQDKSRGSEQYF.

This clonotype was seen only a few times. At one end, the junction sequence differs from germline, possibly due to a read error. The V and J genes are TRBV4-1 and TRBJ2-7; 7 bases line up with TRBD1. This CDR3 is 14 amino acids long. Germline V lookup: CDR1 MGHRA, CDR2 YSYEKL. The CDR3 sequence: CASSQDRVWYEQCF. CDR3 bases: TGCGCCAGCAGTCAAGACAGGGTTTGGTACGAGCAGTGCTTC.